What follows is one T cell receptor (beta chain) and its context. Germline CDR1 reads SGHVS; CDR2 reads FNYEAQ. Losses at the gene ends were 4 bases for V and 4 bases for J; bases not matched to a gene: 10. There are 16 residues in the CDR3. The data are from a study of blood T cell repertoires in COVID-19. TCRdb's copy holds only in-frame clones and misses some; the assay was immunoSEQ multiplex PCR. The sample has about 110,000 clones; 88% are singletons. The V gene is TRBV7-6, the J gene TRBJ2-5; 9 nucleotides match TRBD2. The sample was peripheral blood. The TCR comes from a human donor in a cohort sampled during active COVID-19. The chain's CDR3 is CASSSLAGPFPETQYF. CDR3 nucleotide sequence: TGTGCCAGCAGCTCACTAGCGGGCCCGTTCCCAGAGACCCAGTACTTC.